The T cell receptor (beta chain) described here comes from a study of follicular helper T cells after annual influenza vaccination. This CDR3 is 15 amino acids long. Germline V gene lookup returns CDR1 GTSNPN and CDR2 SVGIG (reference sequence). V lost 2 bases to trimming and J lost 6 bases; unmatched junction nucleotides: 6. Time point noted: 2014-2015 season, pre-vaccination. Excluded were substance abuse, HIV/AIDS, active cancer, immunomodulatory drugs and active illness. Between roughly 40 and 100 mL of blood was drawn per time point. This table comes from immunoSEQ multiplex PCR, and its TCRdb copy is limited to in-frame clones, with some not included. Of some 9,000 clones listed, about 77% are singletons.

This TCR came from an adult who received the influenza vaccine. The starting material was CXCR5+ CD38- circulating T follicular helper cells from blood, obtained on the day of influenza vaccination. Subset denoted: circulating Tfh, non-naive CD4+CXCR5+PD-1+ (ICOS+CD38+ or ICOS-CD38-). The gene calls are TRBV30 and TRBJ1-4; 10 nucleotides line up with TRBD1. The CDR3 loop reads CAWSNPGTGDEKLFF. CDR3 nucleotide sequence: TGTGCCTGGAGTAACCCCGGGACAGGGGATGAAAAACTGTTTTTT. The variable domain in full, with the rest retrieved from reference TRBV30 and TRBJ1-4, is SQTIHQWPATLVQPVGSPLSLECTVEGTSNPNLYWYRQAAGRGLQLLFYSVGIGQISSEVPQNLSASRPQDRQFILSSKKLLLSDSGFYLCAWSNPGTGDEKLFFGSGTQLSVL.